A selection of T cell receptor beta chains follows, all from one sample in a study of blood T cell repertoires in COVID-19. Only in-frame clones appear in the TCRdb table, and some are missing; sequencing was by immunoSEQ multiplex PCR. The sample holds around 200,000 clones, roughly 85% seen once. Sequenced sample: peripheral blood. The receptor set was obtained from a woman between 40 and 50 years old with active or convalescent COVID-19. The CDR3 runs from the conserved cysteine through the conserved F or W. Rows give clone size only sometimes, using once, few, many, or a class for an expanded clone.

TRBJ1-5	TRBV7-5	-	CVRSLRRRARGFNQPQHF
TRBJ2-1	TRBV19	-	CASSRSGTSGNEQFF
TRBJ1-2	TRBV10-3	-	CAISGDTEYYGYTF
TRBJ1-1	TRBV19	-	CASMGTFKNTEAFF
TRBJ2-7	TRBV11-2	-	CASSRDRDEQYF
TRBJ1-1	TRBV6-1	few	CASSEYQGLTEAFF
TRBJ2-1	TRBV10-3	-	CAIGQSNEQFF
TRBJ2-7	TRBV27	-	CASRATDRVGEQYF
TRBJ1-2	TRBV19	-	CASSTQGLGYGYTF
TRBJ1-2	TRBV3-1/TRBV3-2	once	CASSQDSGDYGYTF
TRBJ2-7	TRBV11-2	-	CASSQRRTVSGEQYF
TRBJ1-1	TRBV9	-	CASSVVMGPWEAFF
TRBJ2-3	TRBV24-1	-	CATSDFGGNTDTQYF
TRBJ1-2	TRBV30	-	CAWNWGGDGYTF
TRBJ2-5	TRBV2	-	CASRPTRLAGGPGETQYF
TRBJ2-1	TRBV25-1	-	CASSASGREYNEQFF